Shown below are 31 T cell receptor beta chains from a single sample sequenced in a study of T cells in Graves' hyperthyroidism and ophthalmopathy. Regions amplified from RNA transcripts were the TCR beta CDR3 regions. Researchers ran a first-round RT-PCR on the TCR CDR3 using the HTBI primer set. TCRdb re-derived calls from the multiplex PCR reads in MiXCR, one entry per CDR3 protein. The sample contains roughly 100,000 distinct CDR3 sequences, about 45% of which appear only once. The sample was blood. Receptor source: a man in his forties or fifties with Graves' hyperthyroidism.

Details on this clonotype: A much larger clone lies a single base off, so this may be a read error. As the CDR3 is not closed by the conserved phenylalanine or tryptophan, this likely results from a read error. The CDR3: CASSPGQGALLNTEAFS. CDR3 bases: TGCGCCAGCAGCCCCGGACAGGGAGCCCTCCTTAACACTGAAGCTTTCTCT. The chain couples TRBV2 to TRBJ1-1; 8 bases are shared with TRBD1. Germline V gives CDR1 SNHLY, CDR2 FYNNEI. The CDR3 runs to 17 residues.

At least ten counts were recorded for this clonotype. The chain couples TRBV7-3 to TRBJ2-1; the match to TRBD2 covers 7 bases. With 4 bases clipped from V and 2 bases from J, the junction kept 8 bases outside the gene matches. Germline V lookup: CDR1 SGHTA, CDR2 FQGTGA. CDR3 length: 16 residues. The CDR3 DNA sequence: TGTGCCAGCAGCTCAGAGCCGGGGGGAGCCTACAATGAGCAGTTCTTC. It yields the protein CASSSEPGGAYNEQFF.

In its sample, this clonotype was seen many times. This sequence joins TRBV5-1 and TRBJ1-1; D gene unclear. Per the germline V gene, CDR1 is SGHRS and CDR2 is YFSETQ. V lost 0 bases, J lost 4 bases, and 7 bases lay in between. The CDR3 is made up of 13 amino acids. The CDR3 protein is CASSLVRGTEAFF. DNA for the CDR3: TGCGCCAGCAGCTTGGTGCGGGGCACTGAAGCTTTCTTT.

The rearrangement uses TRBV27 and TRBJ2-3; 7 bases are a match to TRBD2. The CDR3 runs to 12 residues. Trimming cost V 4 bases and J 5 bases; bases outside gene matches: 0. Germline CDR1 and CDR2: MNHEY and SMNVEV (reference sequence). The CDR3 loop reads CASSSSGDTQYF. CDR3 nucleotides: TGTGCCAGCAGTTCTAGCGGAGATACGCAGTATTTT.

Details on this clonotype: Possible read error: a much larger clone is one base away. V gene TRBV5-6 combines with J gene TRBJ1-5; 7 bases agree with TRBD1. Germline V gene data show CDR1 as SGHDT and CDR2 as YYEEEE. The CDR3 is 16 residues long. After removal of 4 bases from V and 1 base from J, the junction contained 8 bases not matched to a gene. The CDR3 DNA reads TGTGCCAGCAGCGCCGGGACAGTCGAGAGCAATCAGCCCCAGCATTTT. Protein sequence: CASSAGTVESNQPQHF. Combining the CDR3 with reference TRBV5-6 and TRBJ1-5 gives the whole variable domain DAGVTQSPTHLIKTRGQQVTLRCSPKSGHDTVSWYQQALGQGPQFIFQYYEEEERQRGNFPDRFSGHQFPNYSSELNVNALLLGDSALYLCASSAGTVESNQPQHFGDGTRLSIL.

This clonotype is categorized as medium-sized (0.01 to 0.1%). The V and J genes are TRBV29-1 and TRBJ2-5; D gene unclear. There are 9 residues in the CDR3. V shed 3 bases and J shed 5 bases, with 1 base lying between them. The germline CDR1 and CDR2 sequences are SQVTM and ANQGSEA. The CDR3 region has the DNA TGCAGCGTTGATGAGACCCAGTACTTC. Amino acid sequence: CSVDETQYF.

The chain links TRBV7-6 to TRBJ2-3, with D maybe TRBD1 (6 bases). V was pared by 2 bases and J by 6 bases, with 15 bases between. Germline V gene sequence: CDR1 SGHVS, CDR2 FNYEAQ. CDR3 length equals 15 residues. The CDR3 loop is CASSLSPWDTDTQYF. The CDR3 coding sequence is TGTGCCAGCAGCTTATCCCCCTGGGACACTGATACGCAGTATTTT.

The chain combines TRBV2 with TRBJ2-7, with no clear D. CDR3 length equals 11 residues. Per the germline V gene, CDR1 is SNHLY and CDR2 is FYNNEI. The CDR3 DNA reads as TGTGCTAGAGTCCGGACCTACGAGCAGTACTTC. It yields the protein CARVRTYEQYF.

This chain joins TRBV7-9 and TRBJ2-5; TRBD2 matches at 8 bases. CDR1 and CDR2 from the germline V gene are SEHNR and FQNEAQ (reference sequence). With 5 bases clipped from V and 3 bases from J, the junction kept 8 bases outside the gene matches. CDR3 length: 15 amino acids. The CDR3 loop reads CASSLLLAAKETQYF. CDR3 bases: TGTGCCAGCAGCCTATTACTAGCGGCTAAAGAGACCCAGTACTTC.

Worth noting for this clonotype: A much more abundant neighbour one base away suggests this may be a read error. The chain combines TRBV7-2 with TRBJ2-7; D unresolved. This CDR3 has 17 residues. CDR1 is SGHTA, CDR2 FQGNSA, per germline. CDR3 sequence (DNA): TGCGCCAGCAGCCAAGATATTTCGGGTAGCTCCTACAATGAGCAGTACTTC. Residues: CASSQDISGSSYNEQYF.

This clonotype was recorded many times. The CDR3 sequence: CATHFTDTQYF. Written as DNA, the CDR3 is TGTGCCACACACTTTACAGATACGCAGTATTTT. This rearrangement joins TRBV6-6 to TRBJ2-3; D is undetermined. Trimming cost V 10 bases and J 3 bases, with 8 bases left between them. This CDR3 is 11 amino acids long. The germline gives CDR1 MNHNY, CDR2 SVGAGI (reference sequence).

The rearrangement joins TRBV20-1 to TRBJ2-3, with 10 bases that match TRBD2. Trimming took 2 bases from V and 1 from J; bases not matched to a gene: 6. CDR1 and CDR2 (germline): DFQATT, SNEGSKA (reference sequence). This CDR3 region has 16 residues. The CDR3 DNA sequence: TGCAGTGCTAGAAACCCCGGACTAGCGGGCACAGATACGCAGTATTTT. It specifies CSARNPGLAGTDTQYF.

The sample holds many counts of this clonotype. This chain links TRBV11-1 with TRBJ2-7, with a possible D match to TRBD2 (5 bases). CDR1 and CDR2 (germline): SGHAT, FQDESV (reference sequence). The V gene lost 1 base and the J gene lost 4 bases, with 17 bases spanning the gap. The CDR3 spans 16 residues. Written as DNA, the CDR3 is TGTGCCAGCAGCTTAGGCTCCCCCGGGAACGGTTACGAGCAGTACTTC. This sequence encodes CASSLGSPGNGYEQYF.

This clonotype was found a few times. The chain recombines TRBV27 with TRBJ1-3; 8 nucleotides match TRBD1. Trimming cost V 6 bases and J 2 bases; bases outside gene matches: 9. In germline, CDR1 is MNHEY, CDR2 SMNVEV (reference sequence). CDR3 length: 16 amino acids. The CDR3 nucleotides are TGTGCCAGCAGACGGACAGGGCAGGCTCCTGGAAACACCATATATTTT. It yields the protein CASRRTGQAPGNTIYF.

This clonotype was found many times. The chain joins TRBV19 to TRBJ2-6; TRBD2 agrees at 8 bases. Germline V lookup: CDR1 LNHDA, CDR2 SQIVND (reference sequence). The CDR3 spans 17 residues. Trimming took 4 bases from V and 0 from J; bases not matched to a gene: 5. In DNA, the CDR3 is TGTGCCAGTAGTAAGCAACTAGCGGACTCTGGGGCCAACGTCCTGACTTTC. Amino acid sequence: CASSKQLADSGANVLTF. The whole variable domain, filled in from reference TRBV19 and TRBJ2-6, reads DGGITQSPKYLFRKEGQNVTLSCEQNLNHDAMYWYRQDPGQGLRLIYYSQIVNDFQKGDIAEGYSVSREKKESFPLTVTSAQKNPTAFYLCASSKQLADSGANVLTFGAGSRLTVL.

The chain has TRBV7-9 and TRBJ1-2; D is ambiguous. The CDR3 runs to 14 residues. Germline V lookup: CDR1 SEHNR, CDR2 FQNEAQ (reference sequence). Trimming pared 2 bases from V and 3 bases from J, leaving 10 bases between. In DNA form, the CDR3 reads TGTGCCAGCAGCTTAAGTAGCTTTGACTATGGCTACACCTTC. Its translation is CASSLSSFDYGYTF.

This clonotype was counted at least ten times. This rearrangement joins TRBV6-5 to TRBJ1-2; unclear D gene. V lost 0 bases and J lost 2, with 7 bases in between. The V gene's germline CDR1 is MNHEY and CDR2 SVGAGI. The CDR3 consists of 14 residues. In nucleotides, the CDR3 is TGTGCCAGCAGTTACTCGGCGGCAAACTATGGCTACACCTTC. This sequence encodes CASSYSAANYGYTF.

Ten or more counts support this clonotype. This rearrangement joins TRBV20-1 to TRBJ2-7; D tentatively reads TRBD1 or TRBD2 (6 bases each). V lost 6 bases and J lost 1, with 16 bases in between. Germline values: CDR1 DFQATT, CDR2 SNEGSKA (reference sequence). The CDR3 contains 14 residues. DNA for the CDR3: TGCAGTGCCGCTGGGGGCGGGATATCCTACGAGCAGTACTTC. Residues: CSAAGGGISYEQYF.

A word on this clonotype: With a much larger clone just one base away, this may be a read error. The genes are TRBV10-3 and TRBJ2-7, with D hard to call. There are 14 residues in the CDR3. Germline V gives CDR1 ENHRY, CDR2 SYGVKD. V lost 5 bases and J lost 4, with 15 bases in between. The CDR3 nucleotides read TGTGCCATCAGTTTATTGGGGAAAGAATACGAGCAGTACTTC. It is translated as CAISLLGKEYEQYF.

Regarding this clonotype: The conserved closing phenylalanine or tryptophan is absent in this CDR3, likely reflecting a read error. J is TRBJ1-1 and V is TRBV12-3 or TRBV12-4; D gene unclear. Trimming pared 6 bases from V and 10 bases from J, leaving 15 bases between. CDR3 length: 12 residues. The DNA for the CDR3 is TGTGCCAGCAGCTACAAGGTGCAAAGAGCTTTCGTT. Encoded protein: CASSYKVQRAFV.

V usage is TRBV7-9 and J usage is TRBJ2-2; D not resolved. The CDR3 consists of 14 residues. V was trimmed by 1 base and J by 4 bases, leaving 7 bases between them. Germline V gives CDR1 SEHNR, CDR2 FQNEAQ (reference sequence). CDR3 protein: CASSLDWSTGELFF. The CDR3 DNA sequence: TGTGCCAGCAGCTTAGACTGGAGCACCGGGGAGCTGTTTTTT.

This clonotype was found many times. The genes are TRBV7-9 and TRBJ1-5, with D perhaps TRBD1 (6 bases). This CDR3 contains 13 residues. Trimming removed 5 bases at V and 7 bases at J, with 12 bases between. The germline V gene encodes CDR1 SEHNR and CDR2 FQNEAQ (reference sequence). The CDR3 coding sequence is TGTGCCAGCAGCCCCAGACAGGAGCAGCCCCAGCATTTT. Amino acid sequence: CASSPRQEQPQHF.

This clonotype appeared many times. The CDR3 nucleotides are TGCGCCAGCAGCCTAATGGGGGGGGGAACGGGCGAGCAGTACTTC. This gives the protein CASSLMGGGTGEQYF. The gene calls are TRBV4-1 and TRBJ2-7, with 7 bases matching TRBD2. Losses at the gene ends were 4 bases for V and 6 bases for J; bases not matched to a gene: 12. Looked up from germline, CDR1 is MGHRA and CDR2 is YSYEKL. The CDR3 runs 15 residues.

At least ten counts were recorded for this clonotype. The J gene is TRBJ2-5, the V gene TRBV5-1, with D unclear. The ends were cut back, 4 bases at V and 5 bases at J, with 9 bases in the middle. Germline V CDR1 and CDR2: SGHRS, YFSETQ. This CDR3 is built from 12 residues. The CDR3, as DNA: TGCGCCAGCAGCCAACCTGAGGAGACCCAGTACTTC. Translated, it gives CASSQPEETQYF.

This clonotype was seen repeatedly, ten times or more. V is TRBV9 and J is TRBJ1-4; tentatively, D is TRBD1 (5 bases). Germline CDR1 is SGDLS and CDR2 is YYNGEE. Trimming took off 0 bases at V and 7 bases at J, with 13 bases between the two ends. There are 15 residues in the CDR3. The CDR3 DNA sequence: TGTGCCAGCAGCGTAGGTCTGGGGCGCGGTGAAAAACTGTTTTTT. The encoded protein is CASSVGLGRGEKLFF.

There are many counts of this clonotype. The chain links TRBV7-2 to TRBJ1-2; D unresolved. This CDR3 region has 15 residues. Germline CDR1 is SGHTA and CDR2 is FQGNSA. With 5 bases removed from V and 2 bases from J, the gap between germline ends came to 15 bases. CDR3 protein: CASSPDRRKNYGYTF. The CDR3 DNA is TGTGCCAGCAGCCCGGACCGTCGAAAGAACTATGGCTACACCTTC.

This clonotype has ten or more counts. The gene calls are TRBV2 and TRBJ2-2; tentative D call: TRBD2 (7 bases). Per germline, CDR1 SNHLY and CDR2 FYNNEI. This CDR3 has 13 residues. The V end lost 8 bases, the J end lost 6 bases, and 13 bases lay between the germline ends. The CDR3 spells CASGREGAGELFF. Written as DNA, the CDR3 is TGTGCCAGCGGCAGGGAGGGGGCCGGGGAGCTGTTTTTT. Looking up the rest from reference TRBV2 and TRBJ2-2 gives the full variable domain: EPEVTQTPSHQVTQMGQEVILRCVPISNHLYFYWYRQILGQKVEFLVSFYNNEISEKSEIFDDQFSVERPDGSNFTLKIRSTKLEDSAMYFCASGREGAGELFFGEGSRLTVL.

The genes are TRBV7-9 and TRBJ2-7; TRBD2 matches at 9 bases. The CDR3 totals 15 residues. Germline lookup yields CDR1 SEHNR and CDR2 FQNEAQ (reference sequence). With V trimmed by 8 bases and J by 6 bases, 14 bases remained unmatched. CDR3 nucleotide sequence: TGTGCCAGCCTAGGGGCGGGAGGGCCTATAGGCGAGCAGTACTTC. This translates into CASLGAGGPIGEQYF. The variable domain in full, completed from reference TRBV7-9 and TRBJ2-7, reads DTGVSQNPRHKITKRGQNVTFRCDPISEHNRLYWYRQTLGQGPEFLTYFQNEAQLEKSRLLSDRFSAERPKGSFSTLEIQRTEQGDSAMYLCASLGAGGPIGEQYFGPGTRLTVT.

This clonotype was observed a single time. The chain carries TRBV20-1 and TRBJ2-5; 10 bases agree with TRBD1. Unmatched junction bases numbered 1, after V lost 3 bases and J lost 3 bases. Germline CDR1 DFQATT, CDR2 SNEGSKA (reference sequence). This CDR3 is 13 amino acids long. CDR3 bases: TGCAGTGCTAGGGGGACAGGGGAAGAGACCCAGTACTTC. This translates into CSARGTGEETQYF.

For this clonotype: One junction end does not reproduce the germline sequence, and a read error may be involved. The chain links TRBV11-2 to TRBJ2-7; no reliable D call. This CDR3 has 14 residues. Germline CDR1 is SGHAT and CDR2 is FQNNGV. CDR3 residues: CASSLDGPGNGQYF. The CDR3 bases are TGTGCCAGTAGCTTAGATGGCCCGGGTAACGGGCAGTACTTC.

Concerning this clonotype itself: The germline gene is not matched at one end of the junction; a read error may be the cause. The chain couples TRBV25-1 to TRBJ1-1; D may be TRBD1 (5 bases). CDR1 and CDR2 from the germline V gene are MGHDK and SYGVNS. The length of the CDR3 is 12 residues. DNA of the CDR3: TGTGCCAACAGGTCAGGGCACACTGAAGCTTCCTTT. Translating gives CANRSGHTEASF.